One and the same sample provided the 5 T cell receptor beta chains below, sequenced in a study of T cell repertoires in cytomegalovirus infection. TCRdb independently ran MiXCR on the reads; one entry per CDR3 protein. The sample has around 570,000 distinct CDR3 sequences, approximately 40% seen once. These receptors lack a known antigen. This specimen consisted of cultured PBMCs, obtained from culture after CMV antigen stimulation. These TCRs come from a human donor in good health (CMV status not recorded). Some clones in this sample may be carry-over from other donors' samples.

V and J are TRBV6-6 and TRBJ2-5; D unclear. V shed 0 bases and J shed 5 bases, with 7 bases lying between them. Germline V gene lookup returns CDR1 MNHNY and CDR2 SVGAGI (reference sequence). This CDR3 comprises 13 residues. The DNA of the CDR3 is TGTGCCAGCAGTTACTCGGGTTTGGAGACCCAGTACTTC. It codes for CASSYSGLETQYF.

This clonotype was observed a few times. The chain carries TRBV7-6 and TRBJ2-5, with a possible D match to TRBD1 (6 bases). Germline CDR1 is SGHVS and CDR2 is FNYEAQ. V was cut by 5 bases and J by 3 bases, with 22 bases left in between. The CDR3 length is 17 residues. CDR3 coding DNA: TGTGCCAGCAGCCGAAGGTGGGGGCTCGGGGTTAAAGAGACCCAGTACTTC. It is translated as CASSRRWGLGVKETQYF. Combining the CDR3 with reference TRBV7-6 and TRBJ2-5 gives the whole variable domain GAGVSQSPRYKVTKRGQDVALRCDPISGHVSLYWYRQALGQGPEFLTYFNYEAQQDKSGLPNDRFSAERPEGSISTLTIQRTEQRDSAMYRCASSRRWGLGVKETQYFGPGTRLLVL.

The CDR3 bases are TGTGCCAGCAGAGGACAGGGTCGACAAGGGTCCACTGAAGCTTTCTTT. It translates to CASRGQGRQGSTEAFF. This chain connects TRBV6-2 or TRBV6-3 to TRBJ1-1; 8 bases agree with TRBD1. Germline V gives CDR1 MNHEY, CDR2 SVGEGT. CDR3 length: 16 residues. V lost 6 bases to trimming and J lost 4 bases; unmatched junction nucleotides: 13.

This clonotype was recorded at least ten times. The chain is built from TRBV7-2 and TRBJ1-1; the D is unclear. CDR3 size: 11 residues. Trimming stripped 3 bases from V and 7 bases from J, with 6 bases between. Germline lookup yields CDR1 SGHTA and CDR2 FQGNSA. The CDR3 protein is CASSLRSEAFF. CDR3 sequence (DNA): TGTGCCAGCAGCTTGAGAAGTGAAGCTTTCTTT.

This clonotype appeared a few times. V usage is TRBV6-6 and J usage is TRBJ1-6; D is ambiguous. In germline, CDR1 is MNHNY, CDR2 SVGAGI (reference sequence). CDR3 length: 12 amino acids. The V and J ends lost 1 base and 10 bases respectively, with 5 bases between them. CDR3 sequence reads: CASSYFDSPLHF. DNA for the CDR3: TGTGCCAGCAGTTACTTTGACTCACCCCTCCACTTT.